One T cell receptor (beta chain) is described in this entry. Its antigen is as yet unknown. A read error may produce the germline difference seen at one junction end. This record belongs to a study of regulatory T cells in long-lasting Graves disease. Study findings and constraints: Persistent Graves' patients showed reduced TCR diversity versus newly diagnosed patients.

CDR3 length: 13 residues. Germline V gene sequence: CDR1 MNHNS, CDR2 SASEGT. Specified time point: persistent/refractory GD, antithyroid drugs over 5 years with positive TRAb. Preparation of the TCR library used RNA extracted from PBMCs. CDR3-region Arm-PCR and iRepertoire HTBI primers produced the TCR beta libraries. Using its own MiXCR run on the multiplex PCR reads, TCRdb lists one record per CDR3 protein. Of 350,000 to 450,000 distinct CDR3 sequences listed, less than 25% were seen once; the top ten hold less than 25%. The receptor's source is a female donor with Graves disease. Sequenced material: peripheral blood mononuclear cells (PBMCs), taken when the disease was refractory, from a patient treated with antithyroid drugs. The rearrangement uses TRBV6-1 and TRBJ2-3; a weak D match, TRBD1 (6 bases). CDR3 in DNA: TGTGCCACCAGTCCCAACCAGGGGTTAAGGCAGTATTTT. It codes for CATSPNQGLRQYF.